Shown below are 25 T cell receptor beta chains from a single sample sequenced in a study of shared clonotypes between healthy human individuals. Assay used: immunoSEQ multiplex PCR; TCRdb lists only in-frame clones, some missing. The sample has approximately 1.1 million clones, about 80% seen once; the top ten hold 0.5% to 0.6%. The specimen sequenced was memory CD4+ T cells from PBMCs. Subset noted: CD45RA-negative fraction. Receptors originate from a man aged 18-30 years in good health. Some clones in this sample may be carry-over from other donors' samples.

J is TRBJ1-4 and V is TRBV7-9; weak D call: TRBD1 (5 bases). The germline V and J ends were trimmed by 5 bases and 2 bases, with 15 bases remaining between them. CDR3 length: 16 amino acids. From germline, CDR1 is SEHNR and CDR2 FQNEAQ (reference sequence). The CDR3 region has the DNA TGTGCCAGCAGCCCGAGACCCCGGGGGACTAATGAAAAACTGTTTTTT. It is translated as CASSPRPRGTNEKLFF.

The chain carries TRBV5-6 and TRBJ1-4; D perhaps matches TRBD1 (5 bases). This CDR3 contains 14 residues. Germline CDR1 and CDR2: SGHDT and YYEEEE. Trimming took 1 base from V and 4 from J, leaving 8 bases between them. DNA of the CDR3: TGTGCCAGCAGCTTGTGGCAGGGTAATGAAAAACTGTTTTTT. This translates into CASSLWQGNEKLFF.

This sequence joins TRBV14 and TRBJ1-4, with D tentatively TRBD1 (6 bases). Germline-derived CDR1 and CDR2 are SGHDN and FVKESK. V was trimmed by 1 base and J by 6 bases, leaving 12 bases between them. The CDR3 runs 15 residues. CDR3 region: CASSQVRGQDEKLFF. The CDR3 DNA sequence: TGTGCCAGCAGCCAAGTTCGGGGGCAGGATGAAAAACTGTTTTTT.

J is TRBJ2-7 and V is TRBV7-3; 11 nucleotides line up with TRBD2. CDR1 and CDR2 from the germline V gene are SGHTA and FQGTGA. CDR3 length: 18 residues. V was clipped by 2 bases and J by 1 base; unmatched bases: 10. Written as DNA, the CDR3 is TGTGCCAGCAGCTTATTTGGAGTTGGGACTAGCGGTTCCTACGAGCAGTACTTC. This translates into CASSLFGVGTSGSYEQYF.

The chain carries TRBV6-1 and TRBJ2-7; no definite D call. This CDR3 is built from 12 residues. Germline V gene data show CDR1 as MNHNS and CDR2 as SASEGT. The V end lost 6 bases, the J end lost 3 bases, and 9 bases lay between the germline ends. CDR3 coding DNA: TGTGCCAGCAGCGCTACGTTCTACGAGCAGTACTTC. It yields the protein CASSATFYEQYF.

The chain uses TRBV28 and TRBJ2-7; no clear D. The CDR3 is made up of 14 amino acids. The germline CDR1 and CDR2 sequences are MDHEN and SYDVKM. The V and J ends lost 3 bases and 0 bases respectively, with 9 bases between them. The CDR3 DNA follows: TGTGCCAGCAGTTTGATCGTCAGCTCCTACGAGCAGTACTTC. This gives the protein CASSLIVSSYEQYF. The full variable domain, in which reference TRBV28 and TRBJ2-7 provide the parts outside the CDR3, is DVKVTQSSRYLVKRTGEKVFLECVQDMDHENMFWYRQDPGLGLRLIYFSYDVKMKEKGDIPEGYSVSREKKERFSLILESASTNQTSMYLCASSLIVSSYEQYFGPGTRLTVT.

The gene calls are TRBV5-1 and TRBJ2-5, with 8 bases fitting TRBD1. J lost 0 bases, V lost 3 bases, and 1 base had no gene match. Germline CDR1 and CDR2: SGHRS and YFSETQ. CDR3 length: 14 residues. In DNA, the CDR3 is TGCGCCAGCAGCTCACAGGGGGACCAAGAGACCCAGTACTTC. As protein: CASSSQGDQETQYF.

This clone was recorded once. The chain is built from TRBV30 and TRBJ1-5; TRBD1 aligns across 8 bases. V lost 4 bases to trimming and J lost 6 bases; unmatched junction nucleotides: 5. The CDR3 length is 13 residues. CDR1 and CDR2 from the germline V gene are GTSNPN and SVGIG (reference sequence). The CDR3 DNA sequence: TGTGCCTGGACAGGGGGCATGGGTCAGCCCCAGCATTTT. This sequence encodes CAWTGGMGQPQHF.

This clone was seen only a few times. The V gene is TRBV5-1, the J gene TRBJ1-3, with D possibly being TRBD1 (5 bases). CDR1 is SGHRS and CDR2 is YFSETQ in the germline V gene. The CDR3 has 14 amino acids. V was trimmed by 1 base and J by 4 bases, leaving 9 bases between them. CDR3 sequence: CASSLTGQGNTIYF. The CDR3 coding sequence is TGCGCCAGCAGCTTGACGGGGCAGGGAAACACCATATATTTT. Full variable domain (outside the CDR3, taken from reference TRBV5-1 and TRBJ1-3): KAGVTQTPRYLIKTRGQQVTLSCSPISGHRSVSWYQQTPGQGLQFLFEYFSETQRNKGNFPGRFSGRQFSNSRSEMNVSTLELGDSALYLCASSLTGQGNTIYFGEGSWLTVV.

The rearrangement joins TRBV7-9 to TRBJ2-1; D is possibly TRBD2 (6 bases). V shed 8 bases and J shed 5 bases, with 19 bases lying between them. CDR1 is SEHNR, CDR2 FQNEAQ, per germline (reference sequence). The CDR3 has 15 amino acids. CDR3 amino acids: CASCRSAGPHNEQFF. The CDR3 DNA reads TGTGCCAGCTGCCGATCGGCGGGACCCCACAATGAGCAGTTCTTC.

V is TRBV28 and J is TRBJ1-6; 8 nucleotides line up with TRBD1. CDR1 and CDR2 from the germline V gene are MDHEN and SYDVKM. The junction had 5 bases not matched to a gene; V was cut back by 6 bases and J by 7 bases. CDR3 length: 14 residues. The CDR3 is CASSVGTGNSPLHF. The CDR3 nucleotides read TGTGCCAGCAGCGTCGGGACAGGCAATTCACCCCTCCACTTT.

This chain joins TRBV4-2 and TRBJ1-2, with D possibly TRBD1 on 6 matching bases. Germline V gives CDR1 LGHNA, CDR2 YNFKEQ. The CDR3 has 16 amino acids. V lost 0 bases and J lost 0, with 11 bases in between. The CDR3: CASSQEGTHSNYGYTF. The CDR3 DNA reads TGTGCCAGCAGCCAAGAAGGGACACATTCTAACTATGGCTACACCTTC.

V gene TRBV11-1 combines with J gene TRBJ2-1; no clear D gene. In germline, CDR1 is SGHAT, CDR2 FQDESV (reference sequence). This CDR3 spans 15 amino acids. Trimming left V 3 bases short and J 9 bases short, with 18 bases between. The CDR3 DNA follows: TGTGCCAGCAGCTTGTCCCGGGTCTTTGATGCTGAGCAGTTCTTC. Translation: CASSLSRVFDAEQFF.

This chain joins TRBV18 and TRBJ1-5; TRBD1 agrees at 8 bases. The CDR3 contains 13 residues. V shed 4 bases, J shed 7 bases, and the junction held 3 bases outside the gene matches. Germline lookup yields CDR1 KGHSH and CDR2 LQKENI. As DNA, the CDR3 is TGTGCCAGCTCACAGACAGGGGACCAGCCCCAGCATTTT. Translated, it gives CASSQTGDQPQHF.

The rearrangement joins TRBV7-3 to TRBJ1-2; TRBD1 matches 11 bases. With V trimmed by 5 bases and J by 4 bases, 6 bases remained unmatched. The CDR3 is 15 amino acids. The germline gives CDR1 SGHTA, CDR2 FQGTGA. The CDR3 DNA is TGTGCCAGCAGCGCCGGACAGGGGGCAGCCTATGGCTACACCTTC. Translated, it gives CASSAGQGAAYGYTF. The whole variable domain, remainder taken from reference TRBV7-3 and TRBJ1-2, is GAGVSQTPSNKVTEKGKYVELRCDPISGHTALYWYRQSLGQGPEFLIYFQGTGAADDSGLPNDRFFAVRPEGSVSTLKIQRTERGDSAVYLCASSAGQGAAYGYTFGSGTRLTVV.

V and J are TRBV11-2 and TRBJ1-1, with D possibly matching TRBD1 (5 bases). Trimming left V 1 base short and J 6 bases short, with 15 bases between. The CDR3 sequence is 15 residues long. Germline loops: CDR1 SGHAT, CDR2 FQNNGV. As DNA, the CDR3 is TGTGCCAGCAGCTTAGGATTTAACAGGTTCGCTGAAGCTTTCTTT. Translated: CASSLGFNRFAEAFF.

This chain connects TRBV28 to TRBJ2-3, with D possibly matching TRBD2 (6 bases). Germline V gene sequence: CDR1 MDHEN, CDR2 SYDVKM. This CDR3 has 16 residues. Trimming removed 4 bases from V and 4 bases from J, with 18 bases in between. The CDR3, as DNA: TGTGCCAGCAGTTCGTCGGGAGAGCCGGACTCAGATACGCAGTATTTT. Protein product: CASSSSGEPDSDTQYF.

In this sample, this clone turned up a few times. Other nucleotide sequences in the sample specify the same CDR3. Here the CDR3 reads CASSLGLANEQFF. The CDR3 DNA reads TGCGCCAGCAGCCTGGGACTAGCCAATGAGCAGTTCTTC. The chain uses TRBV5-1 and TRBJ2-1; 9 positions match TRBD2. The CDR3 loop spans 13 amino acids. V lost 4 bases to trimming and J lost 6 bases; unmatched junction nucleotides: 2. Germline V gene lookup returns CDR1 SGHRS and CDR2 YFSETQ.

The genes are TRBV19 and TRBJ1-5, with 10 bases identical to TRBD1. Trimming at V came to 10 bases and at J to 4 bases, leaving 13 bases not matched to a gene. The germline V gene encodes CDR1 LNHDA and CDR2 SQIVND (reference sequence). The CDR3 totals 16 residues. In nucleotides, the CDR3 is TGTGCCACCGGTGGGGCGGGGACAGGGGAGAATCAGCCCCAGCATTTT. It encodes CATGGAGTGENQPQHF. Full variable domain (missing parts from reference TRBV19 and TRBJ1-5): DGGITQSPKYLFRKEGQNVTLSCEQNLNHDAMYWYRQDPGQGLRLIYYSQIVNDFQKGDIAEGYSVSREKKESFPLTVTSAQKNPTAFYLCATGGAGTGENQPQHFGDGTRLSIL.

The chain has TRBV9 and TRBJ2-5, with a possible D match to TRBD2 (5 bases). The germline CDR1 and CDR2 sequences are SGDLS and YYNGEE. The CDR3 has 15 amino acids. Trimming pared 0 bases from V and 1 base from J, leaving 10 bases between. CDR3 amino acids: CASSVDSGFQETQYF. As DNA, the CDR3 is TGTGCCAGCAGCGTAGACTCGGGGTTCCAAGAGACCCAGTACTTC.

This clone has just a few counts. The rearrangement joins TRBV28 to TRBJ2-1, with 10 bases lining up with TRBD1. The CDR3 runs 16 residues. With 8 bases clipped from V and 8 bases from J, the junction kept 15 bases outside the gene matches. The germline gives CDR1 MDHEN, CDR2 SYDVKM. CDR3 in DNA: TGTGCCAGCGATTATTCCGGGACAGGGGACCCATATGAGCAGTTCTTC. Encoded protein: CASDYSGTGDPYEQFF.

The chain has TRBV5-8 and TRBJ1-3; D is uncertain. This CDR3 is 17 amino acids long. Trimming took off 10 bases at V and 0 bases at J, with 23 bases between the two ends. Germline V gives CDR1 SGHTS, CDR2 YDEGEE. This CDR3 is CAYDKTIPVSSGNTIYF. The CDR3 DNA follows: TGTGCCTACGATAAAACCATCCCAGTTTCCTCTGGAAACACCATATATTTT.

This clone was counted between two and nine times. The V call is TRBV5-1, the J call TRBJ2-1; TRBD1 or TRBD2 may be the D gene (5 bases each). CDR1 and CDR2 (germline): SGHRS, YFSETQ. Trimming shortened V by 3 bases and J by 8 bases, and 12 bases separated the two germline ends. The CDR3 length is 13 residues. The CDR3: CASSYQGEDEQFF. CDR3 DNA sequence: TGCGCCAGCAGCTACCAGGGAGAGGATGAGCAGTTCTTC.

The V and J genes are TRBV28 and TRBJ2-6; no reliable D call. Germline-derived CDR1 and CDR2 are MDHEN and SYDVKM. The CDR3 consists of 16 residues. Trimming took 6 bases from V and 0 from J, leaving 12 bases between them. The CDR3 region is CASRHRNISGANVLTF. CDR3 bases: TGTGCCAGCAGACACAGAAACATCTCTGGGGCCAACGTCCTGACTTTC. The variable domain in full, completed from reference TRBV28 and TRBJ2-6, reads DVKVTQSSRYLVKRTGEKVFLECVQDMDHENMFWYRQDPGLGLRLIYFSYDVKMKEKGDIPEGYSVSREKKERFSLILESASTNQTSMYLCASRHRNISGANVLTFGAGSRLTVL.

The chain recombines TRBV28 with TRBJ1-1; unclear D gene. This CDR3 spans 12 amino acids. Trimming shortened V by 5 bases and J by 4 bases, and 8 bases separated the two germline ends. Germline-derived CDR1 and CDR2 are MDHEN and SYDVKM. The CDR3: CASSPRATEAFF. The DNA of the CDR3 is TGTGCCAGCAGTCCCCGGGCCACTGAAGCTTTCTTT.